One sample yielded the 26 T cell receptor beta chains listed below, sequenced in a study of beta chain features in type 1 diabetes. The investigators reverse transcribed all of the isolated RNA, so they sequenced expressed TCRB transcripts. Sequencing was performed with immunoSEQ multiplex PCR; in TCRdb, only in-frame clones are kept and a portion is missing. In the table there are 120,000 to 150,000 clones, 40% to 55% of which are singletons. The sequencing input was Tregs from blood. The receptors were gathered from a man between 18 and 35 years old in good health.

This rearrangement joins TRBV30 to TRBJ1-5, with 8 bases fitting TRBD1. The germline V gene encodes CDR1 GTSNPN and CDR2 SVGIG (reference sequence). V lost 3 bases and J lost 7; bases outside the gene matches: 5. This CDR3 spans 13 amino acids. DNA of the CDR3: TGTGCCTGGAGACAGGGGGTTGGCCAGCCCCAGCATTTT. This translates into CAWRQGVGQPQHF.

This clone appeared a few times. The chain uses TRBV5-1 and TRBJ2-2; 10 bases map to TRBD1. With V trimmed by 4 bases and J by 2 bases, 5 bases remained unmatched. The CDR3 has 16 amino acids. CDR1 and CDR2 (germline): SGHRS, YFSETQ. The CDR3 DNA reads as TGCGCCAGCAGCGGGACAGGGGCAGGAAACACCGGGGAGCTGTTTTTT. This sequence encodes CASSGTGAGNTGELFF.

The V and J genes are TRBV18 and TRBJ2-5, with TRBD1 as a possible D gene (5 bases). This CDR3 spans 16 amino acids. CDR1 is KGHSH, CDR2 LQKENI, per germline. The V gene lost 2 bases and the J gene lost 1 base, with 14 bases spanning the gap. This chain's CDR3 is CASSPRYATAQETQYF. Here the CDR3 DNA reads TGTGCCAGCTCACCAAGGTACGCGACAGCCCAAGAGACCCAGTACTTC.

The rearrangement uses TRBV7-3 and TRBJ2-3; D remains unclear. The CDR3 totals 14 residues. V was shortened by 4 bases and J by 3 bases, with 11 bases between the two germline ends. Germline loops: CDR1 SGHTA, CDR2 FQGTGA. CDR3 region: CASSSSGGTDTQYF. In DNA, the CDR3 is TGTGCCAGCAGCTCTTCAGGTGGAACAGATACGCAGTATTTT.

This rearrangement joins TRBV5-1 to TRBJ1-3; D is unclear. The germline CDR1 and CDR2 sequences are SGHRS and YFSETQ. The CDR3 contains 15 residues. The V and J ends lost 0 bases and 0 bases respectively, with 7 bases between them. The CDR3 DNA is TGCGCCAGCAGCTTGGACACTAACTCTGGAAACACCATATATTTT. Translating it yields CASSLDTNSGNTIYF.

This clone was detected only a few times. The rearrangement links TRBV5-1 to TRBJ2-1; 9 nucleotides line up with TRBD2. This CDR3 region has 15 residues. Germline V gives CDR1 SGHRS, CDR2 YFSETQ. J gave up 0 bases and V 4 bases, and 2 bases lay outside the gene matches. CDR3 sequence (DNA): TGCGCCAGCAGCCCTAGCGGGATCTCCTACAATGAGCAGTTCTTC. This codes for CASSPSGISYNEQFF.

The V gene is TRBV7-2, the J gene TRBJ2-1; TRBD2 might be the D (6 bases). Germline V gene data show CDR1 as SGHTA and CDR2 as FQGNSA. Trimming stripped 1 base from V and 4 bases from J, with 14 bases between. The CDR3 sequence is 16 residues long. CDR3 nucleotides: TGTGCCAGCAGCTTAGTTAAGCTAGCGCGATACAATGAGCAGTTCTTC. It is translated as CASSLVKLARYNEQFF.

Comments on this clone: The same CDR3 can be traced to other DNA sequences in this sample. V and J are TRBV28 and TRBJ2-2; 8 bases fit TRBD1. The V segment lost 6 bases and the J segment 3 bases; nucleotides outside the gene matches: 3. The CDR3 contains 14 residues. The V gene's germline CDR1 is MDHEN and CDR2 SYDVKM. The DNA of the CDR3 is TGTGCCAGCAGCCGACAGGGGTACACCGGGGAGCTGTTTTTT. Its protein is CASSRQGYTGELFF.

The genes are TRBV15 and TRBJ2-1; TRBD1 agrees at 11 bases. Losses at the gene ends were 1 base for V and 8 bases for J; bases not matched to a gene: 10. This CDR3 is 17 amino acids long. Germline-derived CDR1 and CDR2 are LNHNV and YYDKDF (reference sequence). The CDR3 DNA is TGTGCCACCAGCAGAGTTGTTAGGACAGGGGGCTGGGATGAGCAGTTCTTC. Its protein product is CATSRVVRTGGWDEQFF.

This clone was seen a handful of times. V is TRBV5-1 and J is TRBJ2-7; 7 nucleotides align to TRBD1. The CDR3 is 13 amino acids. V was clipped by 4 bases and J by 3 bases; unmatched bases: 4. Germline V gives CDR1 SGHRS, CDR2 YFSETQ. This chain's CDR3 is CASSATGDYEQYF. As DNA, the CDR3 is TGCGCCAGCAGCGCCACAGGGGACTACGAGCAGTACTTC.

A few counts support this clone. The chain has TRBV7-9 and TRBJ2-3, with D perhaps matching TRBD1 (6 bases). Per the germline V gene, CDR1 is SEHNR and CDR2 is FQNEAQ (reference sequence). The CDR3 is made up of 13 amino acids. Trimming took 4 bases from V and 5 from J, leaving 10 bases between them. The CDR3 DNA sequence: TGTGCCAGCAGCTCCAGGGGAAAAGATACGCAGTATTTT. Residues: CASSSRGKDTQYF. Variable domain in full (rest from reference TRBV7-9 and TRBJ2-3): DTGVSQNPRHKITKRGQNVTFRCDPISEHNRLYWYRQTLGQGPEFLTYFQNEAQLEKSRLLSDRFSAERPKGSFSTLEIQRTEQGDSAMYLCASSSRGKDTQYFGPGTRLTVL.

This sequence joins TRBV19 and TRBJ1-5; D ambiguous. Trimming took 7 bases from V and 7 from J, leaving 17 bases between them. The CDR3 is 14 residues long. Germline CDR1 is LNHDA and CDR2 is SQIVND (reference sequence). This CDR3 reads CASNNGLSGQPQHF. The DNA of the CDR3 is TGTGCCAGTAATAATGGGTTAAGCGGGCAGCCCCAGCATTTT.

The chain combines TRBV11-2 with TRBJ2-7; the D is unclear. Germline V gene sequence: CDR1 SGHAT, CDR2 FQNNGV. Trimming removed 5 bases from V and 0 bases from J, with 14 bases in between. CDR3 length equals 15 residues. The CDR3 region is CASSSAGLSSYEQYF. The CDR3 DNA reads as TGTGCCAGCAGCAGTGCTGGGCTTAGCTCCTACGAGCAGTACTTC.

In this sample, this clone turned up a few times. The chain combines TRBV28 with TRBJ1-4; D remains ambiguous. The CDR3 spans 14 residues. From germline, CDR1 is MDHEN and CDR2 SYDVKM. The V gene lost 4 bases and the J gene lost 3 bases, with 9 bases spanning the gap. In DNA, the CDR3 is TGTGCCAGCAGTTCTCCGGGGTCTAATGAAAAACTGTTTTTT. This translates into CASSSPGSNEKLFF.

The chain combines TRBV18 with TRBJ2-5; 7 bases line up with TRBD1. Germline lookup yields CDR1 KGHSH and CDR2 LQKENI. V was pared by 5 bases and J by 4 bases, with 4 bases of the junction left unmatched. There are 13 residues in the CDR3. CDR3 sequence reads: CASSGQDRETQYF. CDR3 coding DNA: TGTGCCAGCTCAGGACAGGACCGAGAGACCCAGTACTTC.

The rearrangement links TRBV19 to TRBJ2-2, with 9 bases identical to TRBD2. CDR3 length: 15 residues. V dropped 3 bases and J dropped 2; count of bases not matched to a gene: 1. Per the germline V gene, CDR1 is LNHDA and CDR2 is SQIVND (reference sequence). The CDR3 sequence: CASSILAGNTGELFF. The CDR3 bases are TGTGCCAGTAGTATTCTAGCGGGAAACACCGGGGAGCTGTTTTTT.

The CDR3 coding sequence is TGTGCCATCGGAGAAGCGGGAGCCTACAATGAGCAGTTCTTC. Protein: CAIGEAGAYNEQFF. The chain combines TRBV10-3 with TRBJ2-1, with 8 bases fitting TRBD2. Germline-derived CDR1 and CDR2 are ENHRY and SYGVKD. CDR3 length: 14 residues. V shed 8 bases, J shed 2 bases, and the junction held 5 bases outside the gene matches.

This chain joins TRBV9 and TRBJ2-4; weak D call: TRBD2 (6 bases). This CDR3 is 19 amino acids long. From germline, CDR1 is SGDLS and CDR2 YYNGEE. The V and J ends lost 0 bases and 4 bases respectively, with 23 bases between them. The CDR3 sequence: CASSVGVGLAEGVKNIQYF. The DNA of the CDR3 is TGTGCCAGCAGCGTAGGAGTCGGCTTAGCGGAGGGCGTAAAAAACATTCAGTACTTC.

CDR3 nucleotides: TGTGCCAGCAGCCCGGGCTGGAGGGGCGCGGTCATAGCCGGGGAGCTGTTTTTT. Translation gives CASSPGWRGAVIAGELFF. The chain recombines TRBV9 with TRBJ2-2; a weak D match, TRBD2 (6 bases). V lost 4 bases, J lost 6 bases, and 25 bases lay in between. Germline V lookup: CDR1 SGDLS, CDR2 YYNGEE. The CDR3 extends over 18 amino acids.

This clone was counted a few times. Here the CDR3 reads CASSLNLGVQADGYTF. The CDR3 DNA reads TGTGCCAGCAGCCTCAACTTAGGGGTTCAGGCGGATGGCTACACCTTC. This chain joins TRBV7-9 and TRBJ1-2; D may be TRBD1 (5 bases). Per germline, CDR1 SEHNR and CDR2 FQNEAQ (reference sequence). Trimming cost V 5 bases and J 6 bases, with 22 bases left between them. The CDR3 length is 16 residues. Supplemented by reference TRBV7-9 and TRBJ1-2, the full variable domain reads DTGVSQNPRHKITKRGQNVTFRCDPISEHNRLYWYRQTLGQGPEFLTYFQNEAQLEKSRLLSDRFSAERPKGSFSTLEIQRTEQGDSAMYLCASSLNLGVQADGYTFGSGTRLTVV.

The CDR3 DNA follows: TGCGCCAGCAGCTTGTTGCTATTTCGCCTAGATACGCAGTATTTT. It encodes CASSLLLFRLDTQYF. The gene calls are TRBV5-1 and TRBJ2-3; D not resolved. Germline lookup yields CDR1 SGHRS and CDR2 YFSETQ. Trimming removed 1 base from V and 5 bases from J, with 14 bases in between. The CDR3 length is 15 residues.

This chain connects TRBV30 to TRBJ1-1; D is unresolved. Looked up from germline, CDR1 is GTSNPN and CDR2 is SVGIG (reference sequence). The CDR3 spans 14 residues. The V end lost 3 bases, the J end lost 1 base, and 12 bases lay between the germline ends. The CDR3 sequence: CAWSVRRRNTEAFF. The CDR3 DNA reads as TGTGCCTGGAGCGTTAGACGGAGGAACACTGAAGCTTTCTTT.

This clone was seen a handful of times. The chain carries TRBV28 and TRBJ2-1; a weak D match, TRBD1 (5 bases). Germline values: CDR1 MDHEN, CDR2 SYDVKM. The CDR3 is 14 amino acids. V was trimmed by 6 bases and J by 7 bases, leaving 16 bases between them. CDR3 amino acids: CASRLGAGPNEQFF. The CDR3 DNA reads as TGTGCCAGCAGGTTAGGGGCAGGACCTAATGAGCAGTTCTTC. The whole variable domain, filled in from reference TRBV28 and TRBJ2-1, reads DVKVTQSSRYLVKRTGEKVFLECVQDMDHENMFWYRQDPGLGLRLIYFSYDVKMKEKGDIPEGYSVSREKKERFSLILESASTNQTSMYLCASRLGAGPNEQFFGPGTRLTVL.

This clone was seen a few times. The DNA for the CDR3 is TGCAGCGTTGTTAGAGAACCGATGAACACTGAAGCTTTCTTT. It encodes CSVVREPMNTEAFF. The chain has TRBV29-1 and TRBJ1-1; D unclear. Trimming pared 4 bases from V and 0 bases from J, leaving 12 bases between. Germline V CDR1 and CDR2: SQVTM, ANQGSEA. The CDR3 sequence is 14 residues long.

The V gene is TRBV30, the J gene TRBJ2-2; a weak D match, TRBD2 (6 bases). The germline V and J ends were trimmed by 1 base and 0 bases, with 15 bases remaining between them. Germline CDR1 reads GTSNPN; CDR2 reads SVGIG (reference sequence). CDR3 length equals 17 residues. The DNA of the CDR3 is TGTGCCTGGAGTGCGAGGCGGGGAAGCGCGAACACCGGGGAGCTGTTTTTT. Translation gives CAWSARRGSANTGELFF.

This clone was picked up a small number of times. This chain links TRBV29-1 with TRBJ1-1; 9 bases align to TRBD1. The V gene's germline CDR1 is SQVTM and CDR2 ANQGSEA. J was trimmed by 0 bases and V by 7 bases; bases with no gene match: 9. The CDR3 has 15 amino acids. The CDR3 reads CSASGTGPMNTEAFF. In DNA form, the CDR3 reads TGCAGCGCCTCCGGGACAGGGCCTATGAACACTGAAGCTTTCTTT.